These T cell receptor beta chains were read from a single sample in a study of control samples from healthy donors and cancer patients. The method was immunoSEQ multiplex PCR; TCRdb's version includes in-frame clones alone and lacks a portion of them. The table includes about 410,000 clones, 90% detected once. The sequenced sample consisted of PBMCs. The receptor set was obtained from a man aged 40-49 years with head and neck cancer. Each CDR3 is given with its conserved first and last residue. The D gene is left open where the match is weak. The size of a clone is reported for some rows only, either as once, few or many, or as a class for expanded clones.

TRBJ2-1 | TRBV11-1 | NA | NA | TGTGCCAGCAGCTTCTTCCAGGGGATTTCCTACAATGAGCAGTTCTTC | CASSFFQGISYNEQFF
TRBJ1-1 | TRBV12-3/TRBV12-4 | NA | NA | TGTGCCAGCAGCCTTCAAAGTGAAGCTTTCTTT | CASSLQSEAFF
TRBJ2-3 | TRBV9 | NA | NA | TGTGCCAGCAGGGGCGGAGATACGCAGTATTTT | CASRGGDTQYF
TRBJ2-3 | TRBV5-6 | TRBD2 | NA | TGTGCCAGCAGCTTAGCGGGGGCCCCCGATACGCAGTATTTT | CASSLAGAPDTQYF
TRBJ2-1 | TRBV28 | NA | NA | TGTGCCAGCAGTCTCCCGGGGCAGATTACCAATGAGCAGTTCTTC | CASSLPGQITNEQFF
TRBJ1-1 | TRBV10-2 | TRBD1 | NA | TGCGCCAGCAGTGCTTCGACAGGGGGCGATGGAGGGCCCACTGAAGCTTTCTTT | CASSASTGGDGGPTEAFF
TRBJ1-4 | TRBV2 | TRBD1 | once | TGTGCCAGCAGTCGTACAGGGGCCCTAAATGAAAAACTGTTTTTT | CASSRTGALNEKLFF
TRBJ2-7 | TRBV7-9 | NA | NA | TGTGCCAGCAGCTTGGACCCCTACGAGCAGTACTTC | CASSLDPYEQYF
TRBJ2-7 | TRBV29-1 | NA | NA | TGCAGCGTTAACCTTTCCAACGAGCAGTACTTC | CSVNLSNEQYF
TRBJ2-7 | TRBV6-2/TRBV6-3 | NA | NA | TGTGCCAGCAGTTACGAAAGGGAGGTTGGATACGAGCAGTACTTC | CASSYEREVGYEQYF
TRBJ2-3 | TRBV5-1 | NA | once | TGCGCCAGCAGCTTTCGGGCAATAGATACGCAGTATTTT | CASSFRAIDTQYF
TRBJ1-1 | TRBV7-9 | NA | NA | TGTGCCAGCCTTTACCTCGGAGGCACTGAAGCTTTCTTT | CASLYLGGTEAFF
TRBJ1-5 | TRBV30 | NA | NA | TGTGCCTGGGGACAGCTCGGCAATCAGCCCCAGCATTTT | CAWGQLGNQPQHF
TRBJ1-6 | TRBV28 | NA | NA | TGTGCCAGCAGTTTACTGAGGGGTAATTCACCCCTCCACTTT | CASSLLRGNSPLHF
TRBJ1-1 | TRBV7-3 | NA | NA | TGTGCCAGCAGTTTACACAGGAGCACTGAAGCTTTCTTT | CASSLHRSTEAFF
TRBJ2-5 | TRBV11-3 | TRBD1 | once | TGTGCCAGCAGCTTGACAGGGGGAAGTTGGGAGACCCAGTACTTC | CASSLTGGSWETQYF
TRBJ1-3 | TRBV19 | NA | NA | TGTGCCAGTAGTATGGGGGGCTTCGGAAACACCATATATTTT | CASSMGGFGNTIYF
TRBJ2-3 | TRBV4-3 | TRBD1 | NA | TGCGCCAGCAGCCAAGATAGCCAGGGGGCTCTCACAGATACGCAGTATTTT | CASSQDSQGALTDTQYF
TRBJ1-2 | TRBV5-1 | NA | NA | TGCGCCAGCAGTGACGATACCGGGATCTTATATGGCTACACCTTC | CASSDDTGILYGYTF
TRBJ2-1 | TRBV29-1 | NA | once | TGCAGCGTCACCGAGGGGGGGCTGTACAATGAGCAGTTCTTC | CSVTEGGLYNEQFF
TRBJ2-7 | TRBV2 | NA | NA | TGTGCCAGCAGTCTTCGGTCCATCCTGGTCGAGCAGTACTTC | CASSLRSILVEQYF
TRBJ2-3 | TRBV7-9 | NA | NA | TGTGCCAGCAGCTTTCTAGTGGGAGTTGCGGGGATGGATACGCAGTATTTT | CASSFLVGVAGMDTQYF
TRBJ2-2 | TRBV12-3/TRBV12-4 | NA | NA | TGTGCCAGCAGGCTCAACAGGGTGTGGGAGCTGTTTTTT | CASRLNRVWELFF
TRBJ1-1 | TRBV6-5 | NA | NA | TGTGCCAGCTTGAGGGCCACTGAAGCTTTCTTT | CASLRATEAFF
TRBJ2-7 | TRBV27 | NA | few | TGTGCCAGCAGTTTCCGGAGCTCCTACGAGCAGTACTTC | CASSFRSSYEQYF
TRBJ1-2 | TRBV13 | NA | NA | TGTGCCAGCAGCCTGGGGGGACGGATAGAGGGTGGCTACACCTTC | CASSLGGRIEGGYTF
TRBJ2-3 | TRBV21-1 | NA | few | TGTGCCAGCAGCAAAGAGCGAACGCCAGATACGCAGTATTTT | CASSKERTPDTQYF
TRBJ1-2 | TRBV2 | NA | NA | TGTGCCAGCCTGCGGCAGGCTAATGGCTACACCTTC | CASLRQANGYTF
TRBJ1-5 | TRBV6-1 | NA | NA | TGTGCCAGCAGTGAAGCGCGGGATAGCAATCAGCCCCAGCATTTT | CASSEARDSNQPQHF
TRBJ2-1 | TRBV9 | NA | NA | TGTGCCAGCAGCGTAGTCGCAGGGGCCTCGGAGGATGAGCAGTTCTTC | CASSVVAGASEDEQFF
TRBJ1-2 | TRBV6-2/TRBV6-3 | TRBD1 | once | TGTGCCAGCAGTTACACGGACAGGGGGTACTATGGCTACACCTTC | CASSYTDRGYYGYTF
TRBJ2-3 | TRBV5-1 | NA | NA | TGCGCCAGCAGCTTGGGCGGACAGTTCCCTAGCACAGATACGCAGTATTTT | CASSLGGQFPSTDTQYF
TRBJ2-7 | TRBV2 | TRBD2 | NA | TGTGCCAGCAGTGAAGGTGGACTAGTGGGGTACGAGCAGTACTTC | CASSEGGLVGYEQYF
TRBJ2-3 | TRBV15 | TRBD1 | NA | TGTGCCACCAGCAGAGATGTTGGGACAGAGGTAGAGACAGATACGCAGTATTTT | CATSRDVGTEVETDTQYF
TRBJ2-7 | TRBV5-4 | NA | NA | TGTGCCAGCAGCTTGTACTCGTCGGGTGTACCAATATCCTACGAGCAGTACTTC | CASSLYSSGVPISYEQYF
TRBJ1-1 | TRBV6-2/TRBV6-3 | NA | NA | TGTGCCAGCAGTTACTTTCTGGGCGTCTGGGTCGAAGCTTTCTTT | CASSYFLGVWVEAFF
TRBJ2-3 | TRBV2 | NA | few | TGTGCCAGCAGTGAAGATGACTCTCAGATGGCAGATACGCAGTATTTT | CASSEDDSQMADTQYF
TRBJ2-2 | TRBV27 | NA | NA | TGTGCCAGCAGTTTCCGTAATTTGGGCGGGGAGCTGTTTTTT | CASSFRNLGGELFF
TRBJ2-3 | TRBV5-1 | TRBD2 | NA | TGCGCCAGCAGCTTACGACTAGCGGGAGACACAGATACGCAGTATTTT | CASSLRLAGDTDTQYF
TRBJ1-3 | TRBV6-5 | NA | NA | TGTGCCAGCAGTTACACCCCCGGAAACACCATATATTTT | CASSYTPGNTIYF
TRBJ1-2 | TRBV30 | NA | NA | TGTGCCTGGAGTGTACTGATAGGGGATGGCTACACCTTC | CAWSVLIGDGYTF
TRBJ2-3 | TRBV7-6 | TRBD2 | NA | TGTGCCAGCAGCTCCGGACGAGGCGCGGGGGAGCAGTATTTT | CASSSGRGAGEQYF
TRBJ1-5 | TRBV28 | NA | NA | TGTGCCAGCAGTTTGAATAGGGGGAATCAGCCCCAGCATTTT | CASSLNRGNQPQHF
TRBJ2-5 | TRBV11-2 | NA | NA | TGTGCCAGCAGGGGGGCGGGTCCACAAGAGACCCAGTACTTC | CASRGAGPQETQYF
TRBJ2-2 | TRBV7-3 | TRBD2 | NA | TGTGCCAGCTCGGGACTAGCGGGAAGTGGCGGGGAGCTGTTTTTT | CASSGLAGSGGELFF
TRBJ1-3 | TRBV13 | NA | NA | TGTGCCAGCAGCCTCCTGAGCCCAAGGAGAGGAAACACCATATATTTT | CASSLLSPRRGNTIYF